The 26 T cell receptor beta chains in this list originate from one sample, sequenced in a study of blood T cell repertoires in COVID-19. Using immunoSEQ multiplex PCR, the repertoire was profiled, and TCRdb retains in-frame clones only, with some absent. Among 40,000 or so clones listed, approximately 90% were seen once. Source material: peripheral blood. These receptors came from a human donor in a cohort sampled during active COVID-19.

The V call is TRBV3-1 (or the pseudogene TRBV3-2), the J call TRBJ2-5; possibly TRBD1 for D (6 bases). V lost 4 bases and J 0 bases, leaving 6 bases between the germline ends. Looked up from germline, CDR1 is LGHDT and CDR2 is YNNKEL (reference sequence). This CDR3 has 13 residues. CDR3 residues: CASSRDNQETQYF. DNA for the CDR3: TGTGCCAGCAGCCGGGACAACCAAGAGACCCAGTACTTC.

The genes are TRBV27 and TRBJ2-7, with 9 positions matching TRBD2. CDR3 length equals 19 residues. Germline lookup yields CDR1 MNHEY and CDR2 SMNVEV (reference sequence). Unmatched junction bases numbered 16, after V lost 0 bases and J lost 4 bases. CDR3 bases: TGTGCCAGCAGTTTATCGGTTAGCGGGAGTTTTCTCGCCGGTTACGAGCAGTACTTC. This encodes CASSLSVSGSFLAGYEQYF.

The chain links TRBV10-2 to TRBJ2-5, with 8 bases identical to TRBD2. The CDR3 length is 16 residues. With V trimmed by 3 bases and J by 3 bases, 9 bases remained unmatched. Germline CDR1 reads WSHSY; CDR2 reads SAAADI. The CDR3 DNA reads as TGCGCCAGCAGTGAATGGTCGGGGGGGGCCGAAGAGACCCAGTACTTC. It encodes CASSEWSGGAEETQYF.

The chain links TRBV5-1 to TRBJ1-6; 7 bases agree with TRBD1. The V segment lost 4 bases and the J segment 8 bases; nucleotides outside the gene matches: 9. Germline V gives CDR1 SGHRS, CDR2 YFSETQ. The CDR3 contains 15 residues. The CDR3, as DNA: TGCGCCAGCAGCATCGGGACAGATACTCATTCACCCCTCCACTTT. It translates to CASSIGTDTHSPLHF.

The gene calls are TRBV7-3 and TRBJ1-3, with no clear D. The CDR3 is made up of 16 amino acids. The V gene's germline CDR1 is SGHTA and CDR2 FQGTGA. The germline V and J ends were trimmed by 1 base and 4 bases, with 14 bases remaining between them. The chain's CDR3 is CASSLNTDGVGNTIYF. The DNA for the CDR3 is TGTGCCAGCAGCTTAAATACGGACGGGGTCGGAAACACCATATATTTT.

The gene calls are TRBV24-1 and TRBJ1-2; 11 bases map to TRBD1. From germline, CDR1 is KGHDR and CDR2 SFDVKD. V lost 1 base, J lost 8 bases, and 5 bases stayed unmatched. The CDR3 covers 15 residues. The CDR3 region has the DNA TGTGCCACCAGTGATTTAGGACAGGGGGCGGGAGGCTACACCTTC. This translates into CATSDLGQGAGGYTF.

The chain employs TRBV7-2 and TRBJ1-5, with TRBD1 identical over 10 bases. The V gene's germline CDR1 is SGHTA and CDR2 FQGNSA. The V gene end was trimmed by 3 bases and the J gene end by 2 bases; junction bases not matched to a gene: 10. This CDR3 region has 18 residues. The CDR3 bases are TGTGCCAGCAGCTTCAGAGGACAGGGGGAATTGGGCAATCAGCCCCAGCATTTT. Encoded protein: CASSFRGQGELGNQPQHF.

The V gene is TRBV3-1 (or the pseudogene TRBV3-2), the J gene TRBJ2-3, with TRBD2 matching over 8 bases. V shed 0 bases and J 7 bases; nucleotides not matched to a gene: 9. The CDR3 has 16 amino acids. CDR1 and CDR2 (germline): LGHDT, YNNKEL (reference sequence). The DNA of the CDR3 is TGTGCCAGCAGCCAAGAAAAGCGGGAGCGCAGGAATACGCAGTATTTT. It encodes CASSQEKRERRNTQYF.

The chain joins TRBV7-9 to TRBJ2-2; maybe TRBD1 (6 bases). CDR3 length equals 15 residues. CDR1 and CDR2 (germline): SEHNR, FQNEAQ (reference sequence). Between the trimmed V and J ends, which lost 5 bases and 5 bases, there was a span of 15 bases. The CDR3 DNA is TGTGCCAGCAGCCCCTTCAGGGGAACAACCGGGGAGCTGTTTTTT. Amino acid sequence: CASSPFRGTTGELFF.

CDR3 amino acids: CASSTSGRAADTQYF. Here the CDR3 DNA reads TGTGCCAGCAGCACAAGCGGGAGGGCCGCCGATACGCAGTATTTT. The V call is TRBV9, the J call TRBJ2-3; 10 bases agree with TRBD2. The CDR3 is 15 amino acids. Losses at the gene ends were 4 bases for V and 6 bases for J; bases not matched to a gene: 8. Germline V gives CDR1 SGDLS, CDR2 YYNGEE.

The chain joins TRBV29-1 to TRBJ2-7; TRBD2 matches at 7 bases. This CDR3 comprises 11 residues. The germline CDR1 and CDR2 sequences are SQVTM and ANQGSEA. Losses at the gene ends were 7 bases for V and 2 bases for J; bases not matched to a gene: 2. CDR3 nucleotides: TGCAGCGGGGGGACTACCTACGAGCAGTACTTC. As protein: CSGGTTYEQYF.

This sequence joins TRBV27 and TRBJ2-7, with 10 bases aligning to TRBD1. This CDR3 contains 13 residues. The germline V gene encodes CDR1 MNHEY and CDR2 SMNVEV (reference sequence). V lost 4 bases and J lost 12; bases outside the gene matches: 9. CDR3 protein: CASSSLGQGHRYF. The CDR3 DNA follows: TGTGCCAGCAGTTCACTGGGACAGGGGCATAGGTACTTC.

V is TRBV11-2 and J is TRBJ2-3; 8 bases line up with TRBD2. The CDR3 spans 16 residues. With V trimmed by 5 bases and J by 2 bases, 9 bases remained unmatched. Germline V CDR1 and CDR2: SGHAT, FQNNGV. The chain's CDR3 is CASSRRTSSYTDTQYF. Written as DNA, the CDR3 is TGTGCCAGCAGCCGGAGGACTAGCTCTTACACAGATACGCAGTATTTT.

The chain carries TRBV29-1 and TRBJ1-1, with D perhaps matching TRBD1 (5 bases). The CDR3 has 13 residues. Germline V gives CDR1 SQVTM, CDR2 ANQGSEA. The germline V and J ends were trimmed by 7 bases and 0 bases, with 12 bases remaining between them. The CDR3 coding sequence is TGCAGCGCCCGGACAAAAATGAACACTGAAGCTTTCTTT. Translation gives CSARTKMNTEAFF.

The gene calls are TRBV6-2 or TRBV6-3 and TRBJ1-5; 11 bases agree with TRBD1. Per germline, CDR1 MNHEY and CDR2 SVGEGT. The CDR3 has 16 residues. V lost 6 bases, J lost 5 bases, and 9 bases stayed unmatched. The CDR3 sequence: CASSRRTGGAYQPQHF. In DNA, the CDR3 is TGTGCCAGCAGCCGTCGGACAGGGGGCGCTTATCAGCCCCAGCATTTT.

The chain joins TRBV6-1 to TRBJ2-1; 12 nucleotides match TRBD1. Trimming took 0 bases from V and 7 from J; bases not matched to a gene: 7. This CDR3 is 17 amino acids long. CDR1 MNHNS and CDR2 SASEGT come from the germline V gene. CDR3 in DNA: TGTGCCAGCAGTGAAGCGCGAGGGACAGGGGGCAAGAATGAGCAGTTCTTC. Amino acids: CASSEARGTGGKNEQFF.

Of note for this clone: The junction departs from germline at one end; a sequencing error may be responsible. This sequence joins TRBV7-2 and TRBJ1-1; TRBD1 matches 11 bases. This CDR3 has 15 residues. Germline V gives CDR1 SGHTA, CDR2 FQGNSA. CDR3 coding DNA: TGTGTCAGCAGCTTAGCCGGGACAGGGGGGTCTGAAGCTTTCTTT. Residues: CVSSLAGTGGSEAFF.

The rearrangement joins TRBV15 to TRBJ2-2, with a possible D match to TRBD1 (5 bases). This CDR3 contains 15 residues. In germline, CDR1 is LNHNV, CDR2 YYDKDF (reference sequence). The V end lost 5 bases, the J end lost 7 bases, and 17 bases lay between the germline ends. This CDR3 is CATSFDRGVGGELFF. The CDR3 DNA follows: TGTGCCACCAGCTTCGATAGGGGCGTGGGCGGGGAGCTGTTTTTT. Full variable domain (remainder filled in from reference TRBV15 and TRBJ2-2): DAMVIQNPRYQVTQFGKPVTLSCSQTLNHNVMYWYQQKSSQAPKLLFHYYDKDFNNEADTPDNFQSRRPNTSFCFLDIRSPGLGDTAMYLCATSFDRGVGGELFFGEGSRLTVL.

CDR3 nucleotide sequence: TGTGCCAGCAGCGCCTCAGGGGGCACTGAAGCTTTCTTT. Encoded protein: CASSASGGTEAFF. The chain uses TRBV11-3 and TRBJ1-1, with 7 positions matching TRBD1. The CDR3 consists of 13 residues. The germline V gene encodes CDR1 SGHNT and CDR2 YENEEA. J gave up 4 bases and V 5 bases, and 4 bases lay outside the gene matches.

The CDR3 DNA follows: TGCGCCAGCAGCCCAGCCTTGGGGGGGGATGAGCAGTTCTTC. Translating gives CASSPALGGDEQFF. The chain is built from TRBV5-1 and TRBJ2-1; 7 nucleotides agree with TRBD2. V was pared by 4 bases and J by 8 bases, with 9 bases of the junction left unmatched. The CDR3 runs 14 residues. Germline-derived CDR1 and CDR2 are SGHRS and YFSETQ.

The chain recombines TRBV7-2 with TRBJ1-6, with TRBD1 identical over 7 bases. With V trimmed by 4 bases and J by 2 bases, 8 bases remained unmatched. CDR3 length: 17 amino acids. Germline V gene sequence: CDR1 SGHTA, CDR2 FQGNSA. The CDR3 DNA reads TGTGCCAGCAGCTACGGGGACAGCCGGGCCTATAATTCACCCCTCCACTTT. Its protein product is CASSYGDSRAYNSPLHF.

This clone appeared a single time. This chain connects TRBV18 to TRBJ1-1; the D is unclear. V was trimmed by 6 bases and J by 1 base, leaving 12 bases between them. Germline lookup yields CDR1 KGHSH and CDR2 LQKENI. The CDR3 runs to 14 residues. The CDR3 DNA follows: TGTGCCAGCTCCCGGGAGCGGCAGAACACTGAAGCTTTCTTT. This codes for CASSRERQNTEAFF. Filled out from reference TRBV18 and TRBJ1-1, the complete variable domain reads NAGVMQNPRHLVRRRGQEARLRCSPMKGHSHVYWYRQLPEEGLKFMVYLQKENIIDESGMPKERFSAEFPKEGPSILRIQQVVRGDSAAYFCASSRERQNTEAFFGQGTRLTVV.

This rearrangement joins TRBV5-4 to TRBJ1-2, with 8 positions matching TRBD1. The CDR3 has 14 residues. CDR1 and CDR2 from the germline V gene are SGHNT and YYREEE (reference sequence). Trimming at V came to 4 bases and at J to 1 base, leaving 3 bases not matched to a gene. The CDR3 DNA reads as TGTGCCAGCAGCATGACAGGGGTTAACTATGGCTACACCTTC. Its protein is CASSMTGVNYGYTF.

This chain uses TRBV19 with TRBJ2-1, with 9 positions matching TRBD2. Germline CDR1 is LNHDA and CDR2 is SQIVND (reference sequence). The CDR3 contains 14 residues. The V and J ends lost 9 bases and 4 bases, in that order; junction bases with no gene match: 7. The DNA of the CDR3 is TGTGCCAGCGGAGAGCGGGGGGCTTACAATGAGCAGTTCTTC. Protein: CASGERGAYNEQFF. Full variable domain (rest looked up from reference TRBV19 and TRBJ2-1): DGGITQSPKYLFRKEGQNVTLSCEQNLNHDAMYWYRQDPGQGLRLIYYSQIVNDFQKGDIAEGYSVSREKKESFPLTVTSAQKNPTAFYLCASGERGAYNEQFFGPGTRLTVL.

The chain recombines TRBV5-6 with TRBJ2-5; 10 nucleotides agree with TRBD2. The CDR3 sequence is 16 residues long. Losses at the gene ends were 3 bases for V and 1 base for J; bases not matched to a gene: 6. Per germline, CDR1 SGHDT and CDR2 YYEEEE. The CDR3 protein is CASSSRLAGFQETQYF. DNA of the CDR3: TGTGCCAGCAGCTCGCGACTAGCGGGCTTCCAAGAGACCCAGTACTTC. The full variable domain, completed using reference TRBV5-6 and TRBJ2-5, is DAGVTQSPTHLIKTRGQQVTLRCSPKSGHDTVSWYQQALGQGPQFIFQYYEEEERQRGNFPDRFSGHQFPNYSSELNVNALLLGDSALYLCASSSRLAGFQETQYFGPGTRLLVL.

In nucleotides, the CDR3 is TGTGCCAGCAGCTTGGTGGCTTCAGTGAATGGCTACACCTTC. Protein: CASSLVASVNGYTF. This sequence joins TRBV5-4 and TRBJ1-2, with D hard to call. CDR1 SGHNT and CDR2 YYREEE come from the germline V gene (reference sequence). The CDR3 runs to 14 residues. Deletions cut 0 bases from V and 6 bases from J, with 12 bases between.